This T cell receptor (beta chain) stems from a study of T cells after yellow fever vaccination. The overall study: SMART-Seq v4 Ultra Low Input handled preparation of low-cell-number fractions.

This clonotype has at least ten counts. The antigen remains undetermined. They built TCR cDNA with 5'RACE template switching, a step that put in a universal primer site and UMIs. TCRdb re-called the 5' RACE reads through MiXCR, storing one row per CDR3 protein. The table lists a few hundred thousand distinct CDR3 sequences, 6.8% of them singletons. Study results and caveats: A large majority of primary-vaccination clones showed up again after the booster (96% CD4, about 87% CD8).

The germline V gene encodes CDR1 MNHNS and CDR2 SASEGT. There are 16 residues in the CDR3. V lost 6 bases, J lost 2 bases, and 11 bases stayed unmatched. The source was PBMCs, collected about 49 days after the first yellow fever vaccination. The TCR comes from a man between 18 and 35 years old who received the YFV17D yellow fever vaccine. The rearrangement links TRBV6-1 to TRBJ2-7, with 9 bases matching TRBD2. CDR3 in amino acids: CASSPSLAGRTYEQYF. The CDR3 nucleotides are TGTGCCAGCAGCCCCTCTCTAGCGGGGAGGACCTACGAGCAGTACTTC.